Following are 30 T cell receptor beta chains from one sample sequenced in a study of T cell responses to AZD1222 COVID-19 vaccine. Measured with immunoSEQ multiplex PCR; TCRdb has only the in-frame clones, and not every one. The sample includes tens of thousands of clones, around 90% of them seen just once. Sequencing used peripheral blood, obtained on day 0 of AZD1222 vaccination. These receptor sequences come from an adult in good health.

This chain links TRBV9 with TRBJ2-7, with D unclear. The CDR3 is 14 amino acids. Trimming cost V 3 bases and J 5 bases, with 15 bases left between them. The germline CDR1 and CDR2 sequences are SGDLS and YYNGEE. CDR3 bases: TGTGCCAGCAGCGGGACCCTCACGACCCACGAGCAGTACTTC. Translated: CASSGTLTTHEQYF.

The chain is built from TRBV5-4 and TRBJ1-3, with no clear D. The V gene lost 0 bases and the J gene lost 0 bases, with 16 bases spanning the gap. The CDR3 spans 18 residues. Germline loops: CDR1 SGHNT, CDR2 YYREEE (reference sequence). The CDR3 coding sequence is TGTGCCAGCAGCTTGGGGACTGCAAGATTAAGCTCTGGAAACACCATATATTTT. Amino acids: CASSLGTARLSSGNTIYF.

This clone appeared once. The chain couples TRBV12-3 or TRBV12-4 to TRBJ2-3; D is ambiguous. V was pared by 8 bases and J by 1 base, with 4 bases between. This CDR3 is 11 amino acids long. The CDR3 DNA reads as TGTGCCAGCCTAGGCACAGATACGCAGTATTTT. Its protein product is CASLGTDTQYF.

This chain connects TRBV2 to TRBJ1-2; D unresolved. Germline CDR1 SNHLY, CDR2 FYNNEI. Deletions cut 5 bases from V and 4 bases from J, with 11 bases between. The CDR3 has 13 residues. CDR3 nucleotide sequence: TGTGCCAGCAGTAGACGGCCCTTCTATGGCTACACCTTC. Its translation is CASSRRPFYGYTF.

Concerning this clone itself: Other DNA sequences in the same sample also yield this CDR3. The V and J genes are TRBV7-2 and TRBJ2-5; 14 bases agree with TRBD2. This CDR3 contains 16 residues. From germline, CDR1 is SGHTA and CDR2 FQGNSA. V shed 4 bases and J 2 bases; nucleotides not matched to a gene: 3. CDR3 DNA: TGTGCCAGCAGCTCCGGACTAGCGGGGGGACAAGAGACCCAGTACTTC. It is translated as CASSSGLAGGQETQYF.

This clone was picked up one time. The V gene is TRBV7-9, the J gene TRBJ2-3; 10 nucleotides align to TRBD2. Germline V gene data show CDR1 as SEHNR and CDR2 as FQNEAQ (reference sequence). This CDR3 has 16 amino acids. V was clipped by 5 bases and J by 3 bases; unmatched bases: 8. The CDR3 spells CASSPPGLARTDTQYF. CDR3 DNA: TGTGCCAGCAGCCCACCGGGACTAGCGAGAACAGATACGCAGTATTTT. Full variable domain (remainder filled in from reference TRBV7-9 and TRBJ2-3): DTGVSQNPRHKITKRGQNVTFRCDPISEHNRLYWYRQTLGQGPEFLTYFQNEAQLEKSRLLSDRFSAERPKGSFSTLEIQRTEQGDSAMYLCASSPPGLARTDTQYFGPGTRLTVL.

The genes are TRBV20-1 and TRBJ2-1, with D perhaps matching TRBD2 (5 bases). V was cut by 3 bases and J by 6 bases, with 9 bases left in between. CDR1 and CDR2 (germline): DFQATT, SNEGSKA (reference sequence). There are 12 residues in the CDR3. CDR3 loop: CSASRRVNEQFF. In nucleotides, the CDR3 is TGCAGTGCTAGTCGGCGGGTCAATGAGCAGTTCTTC.

Here the CDR3 DNA reads TGTGCCAGCAGTGAATGGGGCGGCACTGAAGCTTTCTTT. Translated, it gives CASSEWGGTEAFF. This chain joins TRBV2 and TRBJ1-1; D possibly corresponds to TRBD1 (5 bases). The ends were cut back, 2 bases at V and 4 bases at J, with 8 bases in the middle. Germline V CDR1 and CDR2: SNHLY, FYNNEI. This CDR3 is 13 amino acids long.

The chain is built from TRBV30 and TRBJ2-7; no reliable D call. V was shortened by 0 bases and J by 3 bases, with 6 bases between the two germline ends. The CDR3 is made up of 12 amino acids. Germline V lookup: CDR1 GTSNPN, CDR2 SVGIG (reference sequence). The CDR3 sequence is CAWSVLSYEQYF. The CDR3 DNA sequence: TGTGCCTGGAGTGTACTCAGCTACGAGCAGTACTTC.

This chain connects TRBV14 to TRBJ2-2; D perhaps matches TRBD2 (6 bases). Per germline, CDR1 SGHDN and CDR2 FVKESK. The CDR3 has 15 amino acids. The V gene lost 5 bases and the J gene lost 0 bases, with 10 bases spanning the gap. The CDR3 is CASSSGGTNTGELFF. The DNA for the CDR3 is TGTGCCAGCAGCTCTGGGGGGACGAACACCGGGGAGCTGTTTTTT.

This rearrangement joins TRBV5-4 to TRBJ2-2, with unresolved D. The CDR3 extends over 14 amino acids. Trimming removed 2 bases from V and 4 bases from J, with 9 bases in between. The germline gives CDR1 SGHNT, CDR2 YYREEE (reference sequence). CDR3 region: CASSFNTATGELFF. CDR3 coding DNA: TGTGCCAGCAGCTTTAATACAGCCACCGGGGAGCTGTTTTTT.

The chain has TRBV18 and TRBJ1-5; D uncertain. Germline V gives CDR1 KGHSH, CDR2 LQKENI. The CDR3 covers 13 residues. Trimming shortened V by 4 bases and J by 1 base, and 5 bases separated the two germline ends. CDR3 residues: CASSLGSNQPQHF. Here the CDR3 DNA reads TGTGCCAGCTCACTGGGGAGCAATCAGCCCCAGCATTTT.

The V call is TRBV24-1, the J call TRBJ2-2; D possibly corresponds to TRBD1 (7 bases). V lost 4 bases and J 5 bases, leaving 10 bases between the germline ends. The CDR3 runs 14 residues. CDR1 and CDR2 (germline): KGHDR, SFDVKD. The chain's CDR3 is CATSEPGGTGELFF. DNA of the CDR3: TGTGCCACCAGTGAACCAGGGGGGACCGGGGAGCTGTTTTTT.

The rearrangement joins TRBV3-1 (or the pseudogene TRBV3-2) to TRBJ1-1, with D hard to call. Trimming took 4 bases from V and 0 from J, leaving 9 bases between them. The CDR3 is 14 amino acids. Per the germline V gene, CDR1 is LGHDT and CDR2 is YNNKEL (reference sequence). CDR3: CASSLREMNTEAFF. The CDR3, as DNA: TGTGCCAGCAGCCTCCGTGAGATGAACACTGAAGCTTTCTTT.

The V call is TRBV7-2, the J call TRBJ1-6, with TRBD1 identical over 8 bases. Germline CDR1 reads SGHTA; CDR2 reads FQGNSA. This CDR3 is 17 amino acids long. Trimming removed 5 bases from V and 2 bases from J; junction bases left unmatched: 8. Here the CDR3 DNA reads TGTGCCAGCAGCCCAAGGACAGGGTGGACCTATAATTCACCCCTCCACTTT. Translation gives CASSPRTGWTYNSPLHF.

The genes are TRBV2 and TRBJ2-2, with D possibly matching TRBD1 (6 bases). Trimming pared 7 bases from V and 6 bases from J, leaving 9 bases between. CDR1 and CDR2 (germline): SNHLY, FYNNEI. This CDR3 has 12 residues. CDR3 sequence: CASKGVAGELFF. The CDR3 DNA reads TGTGCCAGCAAGGGGGTGGCCGGGGAGCTGTTTTTT. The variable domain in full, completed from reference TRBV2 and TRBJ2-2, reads EPEVTQTPSHQVTQMGQEVILRCVPISNHLYFYWYRQILGQKVEFLVSFYNNEISEKSEIFDDQFSVERPDGSNFTLKIRSTKLEDSAMYFCASKGVAGELFFGEGSRLTVL.

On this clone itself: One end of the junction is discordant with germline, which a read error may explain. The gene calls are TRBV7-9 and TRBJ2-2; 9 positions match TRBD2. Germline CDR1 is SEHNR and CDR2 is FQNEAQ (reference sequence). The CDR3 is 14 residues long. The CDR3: CASSLAGFTGELFF. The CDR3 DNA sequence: TGTGCCAGCAGCCTAGCGGGGTTCACCGGGGAGCTGTTTTTT.

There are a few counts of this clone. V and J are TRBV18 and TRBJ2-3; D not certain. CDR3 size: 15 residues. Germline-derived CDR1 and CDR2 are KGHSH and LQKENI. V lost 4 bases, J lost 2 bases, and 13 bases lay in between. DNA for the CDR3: TGTGCCAGCTCACGTTACTCGGCCGACACAGATACGCAGTATTTT. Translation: CASSRYSADTDTQYF.

DNA for the CDR3: TGTGCCAGCAGTTACGAGGCCTCGAGAGATACGCAGTATTTT. Translating it yields CASSYEASRDTQYF. The chain joins TRBV6-5 to TRBJ2-3, with D unresolved. V was shortened by 2 bases and J by 5 bases, with 11 bases between the two germline ends. The CDR3 consists of 14 residues. Germline lookup yields CDR1 MNHEY and CDR2 SVGAGI.

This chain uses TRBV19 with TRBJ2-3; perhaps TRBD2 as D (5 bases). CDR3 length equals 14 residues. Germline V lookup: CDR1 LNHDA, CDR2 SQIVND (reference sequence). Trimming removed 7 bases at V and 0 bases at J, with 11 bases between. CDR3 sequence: CASMARASTDTQYF. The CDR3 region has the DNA TGTGCCAGTATGGCGCGGGCCAGCACAGATACGCAGTATTTT.

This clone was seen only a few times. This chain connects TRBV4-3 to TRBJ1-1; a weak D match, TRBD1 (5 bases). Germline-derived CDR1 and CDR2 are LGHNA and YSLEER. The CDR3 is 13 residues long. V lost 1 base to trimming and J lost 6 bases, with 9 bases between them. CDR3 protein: CASSQVLGPEAFF. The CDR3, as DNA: TGCGCCAGCAGCCAAGTGCTGGGACCTGAAGCTTTCTTT.

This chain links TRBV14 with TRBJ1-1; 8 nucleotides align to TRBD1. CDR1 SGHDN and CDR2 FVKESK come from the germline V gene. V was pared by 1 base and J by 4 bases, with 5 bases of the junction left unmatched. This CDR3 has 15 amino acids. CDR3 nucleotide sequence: TGTGCCAGCAGCCAAGTGAGGCAGGGGGCCACTGAAGCTTTCTTT. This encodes CASSQVRQGATEAFF.

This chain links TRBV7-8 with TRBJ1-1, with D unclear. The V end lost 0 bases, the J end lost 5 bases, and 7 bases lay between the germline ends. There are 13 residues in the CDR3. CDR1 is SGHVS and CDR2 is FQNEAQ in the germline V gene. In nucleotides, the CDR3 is TGTGCCAGCAGCTTAGCCGGGTTTACTGAAGCTTTCTTT. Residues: CASSLAGFTEAFF.

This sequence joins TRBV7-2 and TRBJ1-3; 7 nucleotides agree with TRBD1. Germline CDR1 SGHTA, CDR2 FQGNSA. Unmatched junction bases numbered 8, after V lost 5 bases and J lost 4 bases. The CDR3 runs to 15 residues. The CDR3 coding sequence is TGTGCCAGCAGCATAGGACAGGCCGAGGGAAACACCATATATTTT. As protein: CASSIGQAEGNTIYF.

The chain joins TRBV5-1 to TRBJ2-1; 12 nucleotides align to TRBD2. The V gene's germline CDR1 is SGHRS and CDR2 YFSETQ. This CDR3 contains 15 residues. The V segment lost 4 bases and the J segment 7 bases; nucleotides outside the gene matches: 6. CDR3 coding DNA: TGCGCCAGCAGCGAGACTAGCGGGAGTGCGAATGAGCAGTTCTTC. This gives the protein CASSETSGSANEQFF.

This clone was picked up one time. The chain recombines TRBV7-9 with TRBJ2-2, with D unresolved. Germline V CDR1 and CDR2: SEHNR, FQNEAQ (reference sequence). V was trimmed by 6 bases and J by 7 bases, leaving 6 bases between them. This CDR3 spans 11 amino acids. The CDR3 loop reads CASRENGELFF. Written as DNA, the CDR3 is TGTGCCAGCAGGGAGAACGGGGAGCTGTTTTTT.

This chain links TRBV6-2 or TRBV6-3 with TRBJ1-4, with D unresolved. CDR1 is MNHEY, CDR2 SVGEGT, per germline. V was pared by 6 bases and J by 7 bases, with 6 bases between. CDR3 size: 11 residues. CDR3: CASSRREKLFF. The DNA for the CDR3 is TGTGCCAGCAGCAGACGTGAAAAACTGTTTTTT.

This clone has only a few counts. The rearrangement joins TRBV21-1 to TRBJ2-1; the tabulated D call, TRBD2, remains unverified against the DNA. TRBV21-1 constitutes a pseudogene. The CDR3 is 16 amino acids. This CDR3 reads CASSSAKKSSYNEQFF. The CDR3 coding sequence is TGTGCCAGCAGCTCCGCGAAAAAGAGCTCCTACAATGAGCAGTTCTTC.

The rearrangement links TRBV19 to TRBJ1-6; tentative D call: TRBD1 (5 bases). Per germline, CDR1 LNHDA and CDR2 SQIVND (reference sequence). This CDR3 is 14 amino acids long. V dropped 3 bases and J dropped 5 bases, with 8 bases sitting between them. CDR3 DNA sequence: TGTGCCAGTAGTATTATGACAGATAATTCACCCCTCCACTTT. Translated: CASSIMTDNSPLHF.

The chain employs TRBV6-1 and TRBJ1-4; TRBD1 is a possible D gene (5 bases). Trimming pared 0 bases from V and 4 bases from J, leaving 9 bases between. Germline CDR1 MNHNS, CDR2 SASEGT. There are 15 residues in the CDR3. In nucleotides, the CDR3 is TGTGCCAGCAGTGAAGCCGGGACCTTTAATGAAAAACTGTTTTTT. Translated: CASSEAGTFNEKLFF.